A single sample gave rise to the 16 T cell receptor beta chains below, sequenced in a study of blood T cells in healthy people across ages. Using a J-beta primer mix together with a sample-barcoded 5' primer, a second PCR was run for 7 to 11 cycles. TCRdb ran MiXCR on the 5' RACE reads and lists one entry per CDR3 protein. The data contain about 640,000 distinct CDR3 sequences, under 70% of them singletons. Sequencing used blood. These receptors came from a man between 60 and 70 years old in good health.

The V gene is TRBV5-4, the J gene TRBJ2-1, with 7 bases aligning to TRBD2. V shed 5 bases, J shed 1 base, and the junction held 3 bases outside the gene matches. Germline CDR1 is SGHNT and CDR2 is YYREEE (reference sequence). CDR3 length equals 14 residues. CDR3 nucleotide sequence: TGTGCCAGCAGGCGGGAGAGATCCTACAATGAGCAGTTCTTC. This sequence encodes CASRRERSYNEQFF. Full variable domain (remainder filled in from reference TRBV5-4 and TRBJ2-1): ETGVTQSPTHLIKTRGQQVTLRCSSQSGHNTVSWYQQALGQGPQFIFQYYREEENGRGNFPPRFSGLQFPNYSSELNVNALELDDSALYLCASRRERSYNEQFFGPGTRLTVL.

About this clonotype itself: A read error may produce the germline difference seen at one junction end. The chain links TRBV29-1 to TRBJ2-7; 8 bases are shared with TRBD1. CDR3 length equals 13 residues. Germline lookup yields CDR1 SQVTM and CDR2 ANQGSEA. CDR3: CSGETGQVRRQYF. CDR3 DNA: TGCAGCGGTGAAACGGGACAGGTCCGACGACAGTACTTC.

This chain joins TRBV20-1 and TRBJ1-1, with D perhaps matching TRBD1 (5 bases). This CDR3 has 14 residues. V lost 0 bases and J 4 bases, leaving 12 bases between the germline ends. Germline V gives CDR1 DFQATT, CDR2 SNEGSKA (reference sequence). CDR3 sequence reads: CSARDPRGPTEAFF. CDR3 DNA: TGCAGTGCTAGAGATCCAAGGGGCCCCACTGAAGCTTTCTTT.

The chain joins TRBV20-1 to TRBJ2-1; TRBD1 agrees at 11 bases. The junction had 8 bases not matched to a gene; V was cut back by 5 bases and J by 8 bases. The CDR3 runs to 14 residues. From germline, CDR1 is DFQATT and CDR2 SNEGSKA (reference sequence). The CDR3 is CSAGKDRGLDEQFF. The CDR3, as DNA: TGCAGTGCTGGCAAGGACAGGGGGCTCGATGAGCAGTTCTTC.

The CDR3 protein is CASSFAGTSGSTDTQYF. CDR3 in DNA: TGTGCCAGCAGCTTTGCCGGGACTAGCGGCAGCACAGATACGCAGTATTTT. This chain uses TRBV5-8 with TRBJ2-3; 11 positions match TRBD2. Looked up from germline, CDR1 is SGHTS and CDR2 is YDEGEE. The CDR3 consists of 17 residues. With 2 bases clipped from V and 0 bases from J, the junction kept 5 bases outside the gene matches.

The chain combines TRBV12-3 or TRBV12-4 with TRBJ2-7; the D is unclear. This CDR3 has 11 residues. V was trimmed by 5 bases and J by 5 bases, leaving 7 bases between them. DNA of the CDR3: TGTGCCAGCAGTCATCTGAACGAGCAGTACTTC. Translated: CASSHLNEQYF.

This chain connects TRBV4-1 to TRBJ2-5; TRBD1 is a possible D gene (5 bases). The CDR3 totals 16 residues. Germline V CDR1 and CDR2: MGHRA, YSYEKL. V lost 0 bases and J 2 bases, leaving 13 bases between the germline ends. The CDR3, as DNA: TGCGCCAGCAGCCAAGAAGGGGCCGGCAGACAAGAGACCCAGTACTTC. Amino acid sequence: CASSQEGAGRQETQYF.

The table lists this clonotype with a few counts. This chain's CDR3 is CASSFGGVHQETQYF. The CDR3 nucleotides are TGTGCCAGCAGCTTTGGGGGGGTCCACCAAGAGACCCAGTACTTC. V usage is TRBV7-9 and J usage is TRBJ2-5; 7 bases agree with TRBD2. V dropped 3 bases and J dropped 0; count of bases not matched to a gene: 4. Germline V gene lookup returns CDR1 SEHNR and CDR2 FQNEAQ (reference sequence). There are 15 residues in the CDR3. Filled out from reference TRBV7-9 and TRBJ2-5, the complete variable domain reads DTGVSQNPRHKITKRGQNVTFRCDPISEHNRLYWYRQTLGQGPEFLTYFQNEAQLEKSRLLSDRFSAERPKGSFSTLEIQRTEQGDSAMYLCASSFGGVHQETQYFGPGTRLLVL.

V is TRBV7-9 and J is TRBJ2-6, with D hard to call. CDR1 is SEHNR and CDR2 is FQNEAQ in the germline V gene (reference sequence). Trimming took 5 bases from V and 4 from J, leaving 18 bases between them. The CDR3 is made up of 17 amino acids. The CDR3 protein is CASSRQHGVSGANVLTF. CDR3 nucleotides: TGTGCCAGCAGCAGACAACATGGGGTTTCCGGGGCCAACGTCCTGACTTTC.

V gene TRBV5-6 combines with J gene TRBJ2-5; D is uncertain. The CDR3 extends over 16 amino acids. V was trimmed by 1 base and J by 7 bases, leaving 20 bases between them. Per germline, CDR1 SGHDT and CDR2 YYEEEE. The CDR3 DNA is TGTGCCAGCAGCTTGATAAGGGCAGAGCCGCGAGGGACCCAGTACTTC. The encoded protein is CASSLIRAEPRGTQYF.

The J gene is TRBJ1-1, the V gene TRBV10-3; D unresolved. Trimming stripped 5 bases from V and 11 bases from J, with 18 bases between. The length of the CDR3 is 13 residues. Germline CDR1 ENHRY, CDR2 SYGVKD. CDR3 bases: TGTGCCATCAGTCCAGACGTGGCGGATAGGGCTTTCTTT. This translates into CAISPDVADRAFF.

This sequence joins TRBV18 and TRBJ2-5; 7 bases map to TRBD1. The germline CDR1 and CDR2 sequences are KGHSH and LQKENI. The CDR3 has 14 amino acids. Trimming cost V 6 bases and J 9 bases; bases outside gene matches: 13. The CDR3 bases are TGTGCCAGCTCGCCCGGGACAGCCCAAAACCCCCAGTACTTC. It specifies CASSPGTAQNPQYF.

V and J are TRBV6-6 and TRBJ1-5, with 7 bases aligning to TRBD1. In germline, CDR1 is MNHNY, CDR2 SVGAGI (reference sequence). CDR3 length equals 17 residues. V lost 2 bases to trimming and J lost 2 bases; unmatched junction nucleotides: 9. The CDR3 is CASSYGGGGLGNQPQHF. The DNA for the CDR3 is TGTGCCAGCAGTTACGGAGGGGGCGGTCTTGGCAATCAGCCCCAGCATTTT.

This clonotype has just a few counts. The V call is TRBV12-5, the J call TRBJ2-7; no clear D. This CDR3 has 12 amino acids. CDR1 and CDR2 (germline): LGHNT, FRNRAP. V was shortened by 3 bases and J by 7 bases, with 10 bases between the two germline ends. CDR3 sequence reads: CASGFVGREQYF. The CDR3 DNA reads TGTGCTAGTGGTTTCGTCGGAAGGGAGCAGTACTTC.

Turning to this clonotype: One end of the junction is discordant with germline, which a read error may explain. The chain uses TRBV27 and TRBJ1-2; D is uncertain. Germline lookup yields CDR1 MNHEY and CDR2 SMNVEV (reference sequence). CDR3 size: 15 residues. For the CDR3, the DNA is TGTACCAGCAGTCCCTACTGGGCCGCTAACTATGGCTACACCTTC. It specifies CTSSPYWAANYGYTF.

The V and J genes are TRBV6-6 and TRBJ1-6, with 7 bases fitting TRBD1. This CDR3 has 15 amino acids. Germline V CDR1 and CDR2: MNHNY, SVGAGI (reference sequence). The V gene end was trimmed by 4 bases and the J gene end by 7 bases; junction bases not matched to a gene: 7. CDR3 in amino acids: CASSWTGTENSPLHF. CDR3 DNA sequence: TGTGCCAGCAGTTGGACCGGGACAGAAAATTCACCCCTCCACTTT.